Following are 24 T cell receptor beta chains from one sample sequenced in a study of shared clonotypes between healthy human individuals. Produced via immunoSEQ multiplex PCR; TCRdb's table is partial and in-frame only. The sample lists 2 million to 2.5 million clones; less than 95% were seen once. What was sequenced was naive CD4+ T cells from PBMCs. This sample's subset: CD45RA+ positively selected. The source of these receptors is a young man in good health. Some clones in this sample may be carry-over from other donors' samples.

The genes are TRBV15 and TRBJ2-2; 8 bases match TRBD2. V dropped 6 bases and J dropped 6; count of bases not matched to a gene: 9. This CDR3 has 15 residues. The germline CDR1 and CDR2 sequences are LNHNV and YYDKDF (reference sequence). The CDR3 is CATSISGSLAGELFF. The CDR3 DNA follows: TGTGCCACCAGTATAAGCGGGAGTTTAGCCGGGGAGCTGTTTTTT.

V usage is TRBV5-1 and J usage is TRBJ2-1; 7 nucleotides match TRBD2. With 4 bases clipped from V and 4 bases from J, the junction kept 11 bases outside the gene matches. Germline CDR1 and CDR2: SGHRS and YFSETQ. The CDR3 has 16 residues. The CDR3 sequence: CASSDQPGGLYNEQFF. CDR3 in DNA: TGCGCCAGCAGCGACCAGCCGGGAGGCCTATACAATGAGCAGTTCTTC.

The J gene is TRBJ2-3, the V gene TRBV7-2, with TRBD2 matching 11 bases. V lost 3 bases and J lost 4; bases outside the gene matches: 6. From germline, CDR1 is SGHTA and CDR2 FQGNSA. This CDR3 has 16 amino acids. The CDR3 region has the DNA TGTGCCAGCAGCTTTGTAGCGGGAGGGCCGTCAGATACGCAGTATTTT. Protein: CASSFVAGGPSDTQYF.

This chain connects TRBV7-8 to TRBJ2-4; D remains ambiguous. V was shortened by 3 bases and J by 2 bases, with 8 bases between the two germline ends. CDR1 and CDR2 (germline): SGHVS, FQNEAQ. CDR3 length: 14 residues. The CDR3 coding sequence is TGTGCCAGCAGCTTCGACGAGACCAAAAACATTCAGTACTTC. This sequence encodes CASSFDETKNIQYF. The full variable domain, rest sourced from reference TRBV7-8 and TRBJ2-4, is GAGVSQSPRYKVAKRGQDVALRCDPISGHVSLFWYQQALGQGPEFLTYFQNEAQLDKSGLPSDRFFAERPEGSVSTLKIQRTQQEDSAVYLCASSFDETKNIQYFGAGTRLSVL.

The genes are TRBV12-5 and TRBJ2-1, with 8 bases aligning to TRBD2. Germline trimming cut 6 bases from V and 8 bases from J; bases unmatched to any gene: 12. The germline V gene encodes CDR1 LGHNT and CDR2 FRNRAP. This CDR3 contains 15 residues. The chain's CDR3 is CASGSFGRAFDEQFF. The CDR3, as DNA: TGTGCTAGTGGCTCGTTCGGGAGGGCGTTCGATGAGCAGTTCTTC.

This clone was detected once. The chain couples TRBV5-8 to TRBJ2-2; 10 bases are a match to TRBD1. The germline V gene encodes CDR1 SGHTS and CDR2 YDEGEE. The CDR3 is 16 residues long. V lost 4 bases, J lost 2 bases, and 5 bases stayed unmatched. CDR3 in amino acids: CASSRGDRGNTGELFF. In DNA form, the CDR3 reads TGTGCCAGCAGCCGTGGGGACAGGGGTAACACCGGGGAGCTGTTTTTT.

This chain connects TRBV28 to TRBJ2-1; no definite D call. The V gene's germline CDR1 is MDHEN and CDR2 SYDVKM. This CDR3 comprises 16 residues. V was clipped by 1 base and J by 4 bases, with 14 bases between them. In nucleotides, the CDR3 is TGTGCCAGCAGTTTATTGGGCATCGAGCGATACAATGAGCAGTTCTTC. This encodes CASSLLGIERYNEQFF.

This clone is a singleton in its sample. V usage is TRBV7-9 and J usage is TRBJ1-5, with 10 bases aligning to TRBD1. V dropped 5 bases and J dropped 0; count of bases not matched to a gene: 13. The CDR3 extends over 19 amino acids. Germline V gene lookup returns CDR1 SEHNR and CDR2 FQNEAQ (reference sequence). Here the CDR3 reads CASSVSRDRGTPSNQPQHF. The CDR3 region has the DNA TGTGCCAGCAGCGTCTCCCGGGACAGGGGAACCCCTAGCAATCAGCCCCAGCATTTT.

The genes are TRBV6-1 and TRBJ2-1; 7 bases align to TRBD2. CDR3 length: 15 residues. Germline-derived CDR1 and CDR2 are MNHNS and SASEGT. Trimming cost V 7 bases and J 3 bases; bases outside gene matches: 9. The CDR3 coding sequence is TGTGCCAGCACCCCTCGGCTAGCGGACTACAATGAGCAGTTCTTC. Its protein product is CASTPRLADYNEQFF.

The CDR3 DNA follows: TGTGCCAGCAGTTACGGGACATTCGGGACCCAGTACTTC. It codes for CASSYGTFGTQYF. This chain uses TRBV6-5 with TRBJ2-5; weak D call: TRBD1 (6 bases). Trimming took off 2 bases at V and 7 bases at J, with 11 bases between the two ends. The length of the CDR3 is 13 residues. Germline CDR1 MNHEY, CDR2 SVGAGI.

This chain links TRBV29-1 with TRBJ1-1; 9 bases are a match to TRBD1. V gave up 4 bases and J gave up 2 bases; unmatched junction bases: 5. The CDR3 is 14 residues long. Per germline, CDR1 SQVTM and CDR2 ANQGSEA. DNA for the CDR3: TGCAGCGTTGTAGACAGGGGGGGAAACACTGAAGCTTTCTTT. Amino acid sequence: CSVVDRGGNTEAFF.

This chain joins TRBV23-1 and TRBJ1-5; D possibly corresponds to TRBD1 (6 bases). TRBV23-1 is identified as an open reading frame with a role that is uncertain. Between the trimmed V and J ends, which lost 0 bases and 0 bases, there was a span of 12 bases. The CDR3 has 17 residues. CDR3 bases: TGCGCCAGCAGTCAATCGCCAGGGGTAGATAGCAATCAGCCCCAGCATTTT. Protein product: CASSQSPGVDSNQPQHF.

This chain uses TRBV6-1 with TRBJ1-2; 8 nucleotides match TRBD1. With V trimmed by 1 base and J by 4 bases, 2 bases remained unmatched. Germline assignment: CDR1 MNHNS and CDR2 SASEGT. The CDR3 runs 14 residues. The CDR3: CASSEGGQGYGYTF. CDR3 in DNA: TGTGCCAGCAGTGAAGGCGGACAGGGCTATGGCTACACCTTC.

J is TRBJ2-5 and V is TRBV5-4; 7 bases map to TRBD1. CDR1 and CDR2 (germline): SGHNT, YYREEE (reference sequence). CDR3 length: 14 amino acids. The J segment lost 7 bases and the V segment lost 4 bases, leaving 10 bases of the junction unmatched. The CDR3 spells CASSGNDRVGTQYF. The CDR3 region has the DNA TGTGCCAGCAGCGGAAATGACAGGGTGGGGACCCAGTACTTC.

The chain employs TRBV11-2 and TRBJ2-7, with 10 bases lining up with TRBD2. The CDR3 spans 14 residues. Germline loops: CDR1 SGHAT, CDR2 FQNNGV. J gave up 9 bases and V 4 bases, and 9 bases lay outside the gene matches. The CDR3 loop is CASSSTSGKTGQYF. The CDR3 coding sequence is TGTGCCAGCAGCTCTACTAGCGGGAAAACGGGGCAGTACTTC.

The chain employs TRBV7-2 and TRBJ1-5; D gene unclear. This CDR3 contains 14 residues. The germline V and J ends were trimmed by 1 base and 5 bases, with 9 bases remaining between them. Per germline, CDR1 SGHTA and CDR2 FQGNSA. CDR3 region: CASSLGQEYQPQHF. In DNA form, the CDR3 reads TGTGCCAGCAGCTTAGGCCAGGAGTATCAGCCCCAGCATTTT.

The chain couples TRBV28 to TRBJ2-3, with D possibly being TRBD2 (6 bases). Trimming left V 2 bases short and J 1 base short, with 10 bases between. Germline V gene sequence: CDR1 MDHEN, CDR2 SYDVKM. The CDR3 sequence is 15 residues long. DNA for the CDR3: TGTGCCAGCAGTTTAGAGGGACTGGGCACAGATACGCAGTATTTT. Residues: CASSLEGLGTDTQYF.

About this clone: At the DNA level, this CDR3 is encoded by other sequences in the same sample as well. V is TRBV6-4 and J is TRBJ2-2; D is unresolved. The V gene's germline CDR1 is MRHNA and CDR2 SNTAGT. The CDR3 runs to 12 residues. V shed 1 base and J shed 5 bases, with 2 bases lying between them. CDR3 in amino acids: CASSDLTGELFF. CDR3 nucleotides: TGTGCCAGCAGTGACTTAACCGGGGAGCTGTTTTTT.

The chain links TRBV6-6 to TRBJ2-5; D is unclear. The J call may be faulty, since TRBJ2-7 better matches the DNA end. Germline V gene sequence: CDR1 MNHNY, CDR2 SVGAGI (reference sequence). The CDR3 sequence is 13 residues long. CDR3 nucleotide sequence: TGTGCCAGCAGTACCCGGAGTGCCTACGAGCAGTACTTC. Amino acid sequence: CASSTRSAYEQYF.

The chain joins TRBV9 to TRBJ2-6; D remains unclear. Germline CDR1 SGDLS, CDR2 YYNGEE. V was pared by 3 bases and J by 1 base, with 17 bases between. The CDR3 totals 18 residues. CDR3 sequence reads: CASSAGNVALSGANVLTF. The CDR3 DNA sequence: TGTGCCAGCAGCGCCGGAAACGTGGCCCTTTCTGGGGCCAACGTCCTGACTTTC.

V is TRBV2 and J is TRBJ1-5; tentative D call: TRBD1 (5 bases). Trimming pared 7 bases from V and 5 bases from J, leaving 15 bases between. The CDR3 sequence is 14 residues long. Germline V gives CDR1 SNHLY, CDR2 FYNNEI. The CDR3: CASMAGALDQPQHF. CDR3 in DNA: TGTGCCAGCATGGCCGGGGCCCTAGATCAGCCCCAGCATTTT.

This clone was seen a few times. The chain couples TRBV5-6 to TRBJ1-1, with D possibly being TRBD1 (5 bases). Germline assignment: CDR1 SGHDT and CDR2 YYEEEE. The CDR3 consists of 14 residues. Deletions cut 10 bases from V and 1 base from J, with 17 bases between. The CDR3 sequence: CASWLGLANTEAFF. The DNA of the CDR3 is TGTGCCTCGTGGTTGGGGCTTGCGAACACTGAAGCTTTCTTT.

Remarks on this clone: The same CDR3 is also encoded by other DNA sequences in this sample. V and J are TRBV11-2 and TRBJ2-2; D gene ambiguous. Germline values: CDR1 SGHAT, CDR2 FQNNGV. The CDR3 is 14 amino acids. Between the trimmed V and J ends, which lost 4 bases and 4 bases, there was a span of 10 bases. The CDR3 protein is CASSWPGGTGELFF. The CDR3 DNA sequence: TGTGCCAGCAGCTGGCCGGGTGGCACCGGGGAGCTGTTTTTT. Complete variable domain (other parts from reference TRBV11-2 and TRBJ2-2): EAGVAQSPRYKIIEKRQSVAFWCNPISGHATLYWYQQILGQGPKLLIQFQNNGVVDDSQLPKDRFSAERLKGVDSTLKIQPAKLEDSAVYLCASSWPGGTGELFFGEGSRLTVL.

As concerns this clone: This CDR3 is also generated by other DNA sequences in the sample. The chain employs TRBV4-1 and TRBJ2-3; no clear D gene. CDR1 MGHRA and CDR2 YSYEKL come from the germline V gene. Trimming removed 3 bases from V and 6 bases from J, with 4 bases in between. This CDR3 is 11 amino acids long. The CDR3 region has the DNA TGCGCCAGCAGCCAGGCCGATACGCAGTATTTT. Translation: CASSQADTQYF.